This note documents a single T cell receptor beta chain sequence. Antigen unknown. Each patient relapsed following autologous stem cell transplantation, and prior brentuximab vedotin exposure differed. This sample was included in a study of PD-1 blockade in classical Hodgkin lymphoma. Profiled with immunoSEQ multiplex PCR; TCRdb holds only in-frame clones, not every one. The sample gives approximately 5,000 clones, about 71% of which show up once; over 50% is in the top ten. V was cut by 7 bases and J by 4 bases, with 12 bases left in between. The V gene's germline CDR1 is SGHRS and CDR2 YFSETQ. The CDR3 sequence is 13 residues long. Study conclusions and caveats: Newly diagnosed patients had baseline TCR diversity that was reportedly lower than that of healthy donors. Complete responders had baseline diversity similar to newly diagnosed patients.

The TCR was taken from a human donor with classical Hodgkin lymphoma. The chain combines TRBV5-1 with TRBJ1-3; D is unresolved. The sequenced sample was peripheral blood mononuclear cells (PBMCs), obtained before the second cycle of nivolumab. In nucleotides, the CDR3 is TGCGCCAGCCCGAGGAATGCGGGAAACACCATATATTTT. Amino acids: CASPRNAGNTIYF.